Following are 29 T cell receptor beta chains from one sample sequenced in a study of cytomegalovirus exposure and HLA in healthy donors. A multiplex PCR was run with 60 Vbeta primers and 13 Jbeta primers. Repertoires were generated with immunoSEQ multiplex PCR, while TCRdb's copy carries only in-frame clones and drops some. This table holds approximately 160,000 clones, around 80% found once. The sequencing input was PBMCs. Receptors originate from a human donor in good health.

This chain links TRBV5-1 with TRBJ2-3, with 11 bases identical to TRBD1. The CDR3 length is 21 residues. The germline V gene has CDR1 SGHRS and CDR2 YFSETQ. Trimming removed 1 base from V and 6 bases from J; junction bases left unmatched: 22. The CDR3, as DNA: TGCGCCAGCAGCTTGAGGGTTCGTGGACAGGGGGCGTTAGGTGCGTCTGATACGCAGTATTTT. Translating gives CASSLRVRGQGALGASDTQYF.

The chain has TRBV9 and TRBJ2-7; D possibly corresponds to TRBD2 (5 bases). The CDR3 spans 14 residues. The germline gives CDR1 SGDLS, CDR2 YYNGEE. V dropped 3 bases and J dropped 2 bases, with 12 bases sitting between them. CDR3 DNA: TGTGCCAGCAGCGCCACGGACTGGGCCTACGAGCAGTACTTC. It codes for CASSATDWAYEQYF.

The chain employs TRBV6-5 and TRBJ1-2; possible D gene TRBD1, 6 bases. V dropped 0 bases and J dropped 4 bases, with 15 bases sitting between them. Germline V CDR1 and CDR2: MNHEY, SVGAGI. The length of the CDR3 is 16 residues. The chain's CDR3 is CASSYSSTGSIYGYTF. The CDR3 coding sequence is TGTGCCAGCAGTTACTCTTCGACAGGCTCCATCTATGGCTACACCTTC.

V and J are TRBV7-2 and TRBJ2-5; D is possibly TRBD2 (5 bases). The CDR3 loop spans 13 amino acids. Germline loops: CDR1 SGHTA, CDR2 FQGNSA. V gave up 3 bases and J gave up 1 base, with 6 bases separating them. The CDR3 region is CASSLEVQETQYF. The CDR3 DNA reads as TGTGCCAGCAGCTTGGAGGTCCAAGAGACCCAGTACTTC.

The CDR3 DNA sequence: TGCGCCAGCAGCTTGGAGGACATGAACACTGAAGCTTTCTTT. As protein: CASSLEDMNTEAFF. This chain connects TRBV5-1 to TRBJ1-1, with a possible D match to TRBD1 (5 bases). Trimming took off 0 bases at V and 0 bases at J, with 6 bases between the two ends. This CDR3 region has 14 residues. The germline gives CDR1 SGHRS, CDR2 YFSETQ.

The V gene is TRBV11-2, the J gene TRBJ2-2; TRBD2 is a possible D gene (5 bases). V dropped 5 bases and J dropped 1 base, with 11 bases sitting between them. There are 15 residues in the CDR3. Per the germline V gene, CDR1 is SGHAT and CDR2 is FQNNGV. CDR3 region: CASSPQRRNTGELFF. The CDR3 coding sequence is TGTGCCAGCAGCCCACAGCGGAGGAACACCGGGGAGCTGTTTTTT.

The chain links TRBV13 to TRBJ1-1; maybe TRBD1 (5 bases). The CDR3 length is 12 residues. The germline V and J ends were trimmed by 5 bases and 11 bases, with 15 bases remaining between them. Germline lookup yields CDR1 PRHDT and CDR2 FYEKMQ (reference sequence). The CDR3 bases are TGTGCCAGCAGCCCCACAGGTTCGGGTGCTTTCTTT. Translating gives CASSPTGSGAFF.

The genes are TRBV10-3 and TRBJ2-7, with D perhaps matching TRBD1 (5 bases). Trimming removed 5 bases at V and 3 bases at J, with 11 bases between. The CDR3 has 13 residues. The germline V gene has CDR1 ENHRY and CDR2 SYGVKD. CDR3 in DNA: TGTGCCATCAGTTTGACAGAGAACTACGAGCAGTACTTC. Its protein is CAISLTENYEQYF.

The chain has TRBV7-8 and TRBJ2-5; tentative D call: TRBD1 (6 bases). Trimming removed 5 bases from V and 7 bases from J, with 23 bases in between. The germline V gene encodes CDR1 SGHVS and CDR2 FQNEAQ. The CDR3 totals 16 residues. The DNA of the CDR3 is TGTGCCAGCAGCCCGCCGTGGGGGTCCAGAGGGGGGACCCAGTACTTC. Its translation: CASSPPWGSRGGTQYF.

The chain carries TRBV5-1 and TRBJ2-1, with D maybe TRBD2 (6 bases). The germline CDR1 and CDR2 sequences are SGHRS and YFSETQ. This CDR3 comprises 13 residues. V was pared by 3 bases and J by 9 bases, with 13 bases between. DNA of the CDR3: TGCGCCAGCAGCTCGACTAGTTTTGGTGAGCAGTTCTTC. The encoded protein is CASSSTSFGEQFF.

The chain uses TRBV6-5 and TRBJ2-2; 8 nucleotides match TRBD1. Germline CDR1 is MNHEY and CDR2 is SVGAGI. Trimming took 6 bases from V and 4 from J; bases not matched to a gene: 4. This CDR3 has 14 amino acids. For the CDR3, the DNA is TGTGCCAGCAGAAACAGGGGGATCACCGGGGAGCTGTTTTTT. Translating it yields CASRNRGITGELFF.

V usage is TRBV7-2 and J usage is TRBJ1-6; a weak D match, TRBD1 (6 bases). V dropped 3 bases and J dropped 6 bases, with 12 bases sitting between them. The length of the CDR3 is 15 residues. Germline CDR1 is SGHTA and CDR2 is FQGNSA. The CDR3 region is CASSFDRLFNSPLHF. DNA for the CDR3: TGTGCCAGCAGCTTCGACAGGTTGTTTAATTCACCCCTCCACTTT.

The rearrangement joins TRBV7-2 to TRBJ1-2; unclear D gene. V lost 1 base, J lost 4 bases, and 7 bases lay in between. Germline V gene sequence: CDR1 SGHTA, CDR2 FQGNSA. The CDR3 extends over 13 amino acids. In DNA, the CDR3 is TGTGCCAGCAGCTTAGACAGTAGCTATGGCTACACCTTC. Encoded protein: CASSLDSSYGYTF.

The sample holds a few counts of this clone. The V and J genes are TRBV5-4 and TRBJ1-6; D is undetermined. The CDR3 consists of 12 residues. Trimming took off 0 bases at V and 7 bases at J, with 2 bases between the two ends. Germline lookup yields CDR1 SGHNT and CDR2 YYREEE (reference sequence). The CDR3 sequence is CASSLANSPLHF. The CDR3 region has the DNA TGTGCCAGCAGCTTGGCGAATTCACCCCTCCACTTT.

This chain links TRBV7-2 with TRBJ2-5; D possibly corresponds to TRBD1 (5 bases). The CDR3 sequence is 13 residues long. CDR1 SGHTA and CDR2 FQGNSA come from the germline V gene. Trimming removed 5 bases from V and 5 bases from J, with 12 bases in between. The CDR3 nucleotides read TGTGCCAGCAGCGCAACAGGACGGGAGACCCAGTACTTC. Translated: CASSATGRETQYF.

This clone was seen only once. The gene calls are TRBV18 and TRBJ2-7; D perhaps matches TRBD2 (5 bases). The CDR3 contains 14 residues. V shed 2 bases and J shed 1 base, with 9 bases lying between them. The germline V gene has CDR1 KGHSH and CDR2 LQKENI. CDR3 nucleotides: TGTGCCAGCTCACCAAACACGGGGTCCTACGAGCAGTACTTC. Amino acids: CASSPNTGSYEQYF.

The V and J genes are TRBV28 and TRBJ2-7; 9 bases map to TRBD1. Trimming took 8 bases from V and 3 from J; bases not matched to a gene: 2. Germline loops: CDR1 MDHEN, CDR2 SYDVKM. The CDR3 loop spans 12 amino acids. CDR3 nucleotide sequence: TGTGCCAGCCGGGACAGGGTCTACGAGCAGTACTTC. Its translation is CASRDRVYEQYF.

This clone occurred once. This rearrangement joins TRBV4-1 to TRBJ2-3; D remains ambiguous. CDR3 length: 15 residues. V shed 0 bases and J shed 1 base, with 8 bases lying between them. The germline CDR1 and CDR2 sequences are MGHRA and YSYEKL. For the CDR3, the DNA is TGCGCCAGCAGCCAAGATTTCCAGGGCACAGATACGCAGTATTTT. It encodes CASSQDFQGTDTQYF.

This chain connects TRBV6-6 to TRBJ1-2; D not certain. This CDR3 contains 15 residues. Trimming stripped 0 bases from V and 2 bases from J, with 10 bases between. The germline gives CDR1 MNHNY, CDR2 SVGAGI (reference sequence). DNA of the CDR3: TGTGCCAGCAGTTACTCGCCAGGTGGAAACTATGGCTACACCTTC. Protein sequence: CASSYSPGGNYGYTF.

CDR3 loop: CASSPRGWGGGALEQYF. For the CDR3, the DNA is TGTGCCAGCAGTCCGCGGGGATGGGGCGGAGGGGCTCTCGAGCAGTACTTC. The rearrangement joins TRBV27 to TRBJ2-5; maybe TRBD2 (6 bases). The DNA end lines up better with TRBJ2-7; the J call may be wrong. The CDR3 runs to 17 residues. Germline assignment: CDR1 MNHEY and CDR2 SMNVEV (reference sequence).

This clone was seen a handful of times. V usage is TRBV10-3 and J usage is TRBJ1-2; tentatively, D is TRBD1 (5 bases). Trimming removed 3 bases at V and 6 bases at J, with 14 bases between. Germline CDR1 and CDR2: ENHRY and SYGVKD. CDR3 length: 14 residues. In DNA, the CDR3 is TGTGCCATCAGTGACCCCAGGGATGGGGATGGCTACACCTTC. Translating gives CAISDPRDGDGYTF.

The chain uses TRBV6-5 and TRBJ2-5; D gene unclear. TRBJ2-7 matches the DNA end more closely, so the J call is doubtful. CDR1 and CDR2 from the germline V gene are MNHEY and SVGAGI. This CDR3 spans 11 amino acids. CDR3 residues: CASSYNYEQYF. As DNA, the CDR3 is TGTGCCAGCAGTTACAACTACGAGCAGTACTTC.

This chain uses TRBV25-1 with TRBJ1-2; TRBD1 agrees at 8 bases. Germline V CDR1 and CDR2: MGHDK, SYGVNS. CDR3 size: 12 residues. The V segment lost 6 bases and the J segment 7 bases; nucleotides outside the gene matches: 4. The CDR3, as DNA: TGTGCCAGCAGGAGGACAGGGATTGGCTACACCTTC. Encoded protein: CASRRTGIGYTF.

This clone was found once. The rearrangement uses TRBV6-5 and TRBJ1-6, with D unresolved. The CDR3 consists of 14 residues. Germline assignment: CDR1 MNHEY and CDR2 SVGAGI. Between the trimmed V and J ends, which lost 6 bases and 13 bases, there was a span of 19 bases. CDR3 coding DNA: TGTGCCAGCAGCCCCGACACCCGGGGTGGGCCCCTCCACTTT. Translating it yields CASSPDTRGGPLHF.

This clone appeared a few times. V is TRBV7-2 and J is TRBJ1-1, with 7 bases that match TRBD1. CDR3 length: 15 amino acids. From germline, CDR1 is SGHTA and CDR2 FQGNSA. V shed 4 bases and J 4 bases; nucleotides not matched to a gene: 9. The CDR3 coding sequence is TGTGCCAGCAGCTCAGGGGGGCTCGGGGCCACTGAAGCTTTCTTT. This gives the protein CASSSGGLGATEAFF.

The V gene is TRBV2, the J gene TRBJ1-1; 7 positions agree with TRBD1. Trimming cost V 4 bases and J 5 bases; bases outside gene matches: 7. CDR1 and CDR2 (germline): SNHLY, FYNNEI. This CDR3 spans 14 amino acids. CDR3 residues: CASSGVTGITEAFF. Here the CDR3 DNA reads TGTGCCAGCAGTGGGGTGACAGGGATAACTGAAGCTTTCTTT.

This clone occurred a few times. The chain has TRBV5-4 and TRBJ1-1, with a weak D call TRBD1 (6 bases). Trimming took off 4 bases at V and 4 bases at J, with 17 bases between the two ends. CDR3 size: 15 residues. Germline-derived CDR1 and CDR2 are SGHNT and YYREEE (reference sequence). CDR3 in amino acids: CASSTDRNPGTEAFF. In DNA form, the CDR3 reads TGTGCCAGCAGCACGGACAGAAATCCGGGCACTGAAGCTTTCTTT.

This rearrangement joins TRBV11-3 to TRBJ1-4; D is uncertain. The CDR3 consists of 15 residues. CDR1 and CDR2 (germline): SGHNT, YENEEA. V was trimmed by 5 bases and J by 0 bases, leaving 10 bases between them. The CDR3 sequence: CASSGTSATNEKLFF. The CDR3 DNA follows: TGTGCCAGCAGCGGTACAAGTGCAACTAATGAAAAACTGTTTTTT.

The chain has TRBV21-1 and TRBJ1-1. TRBV21-1 is designated a pseudogene. The CDR3 covers 17 residues. DNA for the CDR3: TGTGCCAGCAGCAAAGTGATTGTCTGGCGGTTGAACACTGAAGCTTTCTTT. It translates to CASSKVIVWRLNTEAFF.